This is a list of T cell receptor beta chains from one sample in a study of metastatic and nonmetastatic thyroid tumors. TCRdb re-clonotyped the PCR reads through MiXCR. The profile shows about 4,400 clones, 30% to 40% of them singletons. Sequenced sample: adjacent normal tissue. These receptors were taken from a male donor with papillary thyroid cancer or a benign thyroid nodule (not recorded which). Some clones in this sample may be carry-over from other donors' samples. Both conserved end residues are part of each CDR3. D genes are given only for firm matches. Clone size is stated in some rows and not others, as once, few, many or a class when expanded.

clone_size	v_call	j_call	d_call	cdr3_nt	cdr3_aa
NA	TRBV6-5	TRBJ2-1	NA	TGTGCCAGCAGTTACGGTGGGTTTTCTGAGCAGTTCTTC	CASSYGGFSEQFF
few	TRBV9	TRBJ2-3	NA	TGTGCCAGCGGGGATAACAGGGCAGATACGCAGTATTTT	CASGDNRADTQYF
NA	TRBV28	TRBJ2-1	TRBD1	TGTGCCAGCAGTTTACGGCCAGGGGGCAGTTACAATGAGCAGTTCTTC	CASSLRPGGSYNEQFF
medium-sized	TRBV15	TRBJ1-2	NA	TGTGCCACCAGCAGAGGATGGGGGGTGCGGCTCACCTTC	CATSRGWGVRLTF
NA	TRBV30	TRBJ1-2	NA	TGTGCCTTCCAGATCTATGGCTACACCTTC	CAFQIYGYTF
NA	TRBV30	TRBJ1-6	TRBD1	TGTGCCTGGAGCGCTGGGACAGTTTCACCCCTCCACTTT	CAWSAGTVSPLHF
few	TRBV14	TRBJ1-1	NA	TGTGCCAGCAGCCCCTCCCAAGCGGGGTTGGACACTGAAGCTTTCTTT	CASSPSQAGLDTEAFF
NA	TRBV6-5	TRBJ1-6	NA	TGTGCCAGCAGTTACTCCGGGGTGGGTTCACCCCTCCACTTT	CASSYSGVGSPLHF
medium-sized	TRBV28	TRBJ2-1	NA	TGTGCCAGCAGTTTAAATGGCATTGCCTACAATGAGCAGTTCTTC	CASSLNGIAYNEQFF
NA	TRBV20-1	TRBJ2-7	NA	TGCAGTGCTCGAAGGGGGGGACAGTACTACGAGCAGTACTTC	CSARRGGQYYEQYF
once	TRBV30	TRBJ2-1	NA	TGTGCCTGGGGGAAGACAGACGAAGGTGAGCAGTTCTTC	CAWGKTDEGEQFF
NA	TRBV11-2	TRBJ2-7	NA	TGTGCCAGCAGCCTGAAGACAGGTCTTAGCTCCTACGAGCAGTACTTC	CASSLKTGLSSYEQYF
few	TRBV15	TRBJ2-7	TRBD1	TGTGCCACCAGCAGAGGGACAGGGGGCTCCTACGAGCAGTACTTC	CATSRGTGGSYEQYF
NA	TRBV20-1	TRBJ2-7	NA	TGCAGTGCTAGAGATAGGCGGATCTCCTACGAGCAGTACTTC	CSARDRRISYEQYF
NA	TRBV6-2/TRBV6-3	TRBJ2-7	NA	TGTGCCAGCAGTTACTTAGGGGGGTCGTTACCCTACGAGCAGTACTTC	CASSYLGGSLPYEQYF
few	TRBV19	TRBJ2-1	NA	TGTGCCAGTAGTCCCCGGACAGTACACAATGAGCAGTTCTTC	CASSPRTVHNEQFF
NA	TRBV9	TRBJ2-1	NA	TGTGCCAGCAGCACCGGGCCTTACAATGAGCAGTTCTTC	CASSTGPYNEQFF
NA	TRBV7-8	TRBJ2-7	NA	TGTGCCAGCAGCCCCGGTCGGGACGGAACCTACGAGCAGTACTTC	CASSPGRDGTYEQYF
NA	TRBV24-1	TRBJ2-7	TRBD1	TGTGCCACCAGTCTTAGTGGGACAGGGAACGAGCAGTACTTC	CATSLSGTGNEQYF
few	TRBV12-3/TRBV12-4	TRBJ2-3	NA	TGTGCCAGCAGTTCTGGGGGTGACACGCAGTATTTT	CASSSGGDTQYF